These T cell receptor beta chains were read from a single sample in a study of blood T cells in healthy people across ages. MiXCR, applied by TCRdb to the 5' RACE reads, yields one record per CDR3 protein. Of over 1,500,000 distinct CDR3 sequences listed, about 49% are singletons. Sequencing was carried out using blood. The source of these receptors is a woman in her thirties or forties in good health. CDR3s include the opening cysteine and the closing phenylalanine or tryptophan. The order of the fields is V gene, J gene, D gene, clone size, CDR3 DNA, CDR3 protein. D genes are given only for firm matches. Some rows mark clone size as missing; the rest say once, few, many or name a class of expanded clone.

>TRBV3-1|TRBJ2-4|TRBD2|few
TGTGCCAGCCTGCAGGGAGGGATAGCCAAAAACATTCAGTACTTC
CASLQGGIAKNIQYF
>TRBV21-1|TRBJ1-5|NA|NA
TGTGCCAGCAGCCAGTGCAGACAGGGGGTCAATCAGCCCCAGCATTTT
CASSQCRQGVNQPQHF
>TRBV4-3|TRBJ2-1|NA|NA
TGCGCCAGCAGCCAAGATTCCAACGGGCCTGAGCAGTTCTTC
CASSQDSNGPEQFF
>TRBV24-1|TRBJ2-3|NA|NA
TGTGCCACCATGGCCGGGGTGAGCACAGATACGCAGTATTTT
CATMAGVSTDTQYF
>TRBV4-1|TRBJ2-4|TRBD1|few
TGCGCCAGCAGCCCACAGGGGGCATGGGACATTCAGTACTTC
CASSPQGAWDIQYF
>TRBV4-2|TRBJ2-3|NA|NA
TGTGCCAGCAGCCAAGAAGGGGTAAACACAGATACGCAGTATTTT
CASSQEGVNTDTQYF
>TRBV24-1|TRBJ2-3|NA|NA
TGTGCCACCAGTGAAGCTAATCTAGCACACCAAAGCACAGATACGCAGTATTTT
CATSEANLAHQSTDTQYF
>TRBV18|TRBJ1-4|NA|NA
TGTGCCAGCTCACCACCGGGAGGGCTTAATGAAAAACTGTTTTTT
CASSPPGGLNEKLFF
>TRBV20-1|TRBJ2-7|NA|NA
TGCAGTGCTATCGAGGCAGGGGGGACCTACGAGCAGTACTTC
CSAIEAGGTYEQYF
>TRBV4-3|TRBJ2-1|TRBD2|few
TGCGCCAGCAGCCAAGATCAGCGGGGGGTCTACAATGAGCAGTTCTTC
CASSQDQRGVYNEQFF
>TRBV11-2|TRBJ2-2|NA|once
TGTGCCACACAGGGAACCGGGGAGCTGTTTTTT
CATQGTGELFF
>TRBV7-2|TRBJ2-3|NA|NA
TGTGCCAGCAGCTTAGCGTCAACCGTAACAGATACGCAGTATTTT
CASSLASTVTDTQYF
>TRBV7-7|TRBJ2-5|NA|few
TGTGCTTCCGGCGAGAACCGAGAGACCCAGTACTTC
CASGENRETQYF
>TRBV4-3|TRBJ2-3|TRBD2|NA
TGCGCCAGCAGCCCCGGTCGGGCCCTTGCGGGGGGGCCCACAGATACGCAGTATTTT
CASSPGRALAGGPTDTQYF
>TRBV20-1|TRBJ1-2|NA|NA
TGCAGTGCTAGGGGTCAGGCAGGGAACTATGGCTACACCTTC
CSARGQAGNYGYTF
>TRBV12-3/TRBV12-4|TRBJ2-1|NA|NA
TGTGCCAGCAGACCACCCAATGCTTACAATGAGCAGTTCTTC
CASRPPNAYNEQFF
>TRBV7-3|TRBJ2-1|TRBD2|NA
TGTGCCAGCAGCTTAAGTCCGGTCGGGGGGGACTCCTACAATGAGCAGTTCTTC
CASSLSPVGGDSYNEQFF
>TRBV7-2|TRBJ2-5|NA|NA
TGTGCCAGCAGCCCTACAGGAGGGGGCGGGACCCAGTACTTC
CASSPTGGGGTQYF
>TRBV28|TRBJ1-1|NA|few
TGTGCCAGCGGCTTGGCTAACACTGAAGCTTTCTTT
CASGLANTEAFF
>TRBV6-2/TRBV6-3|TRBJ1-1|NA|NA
TGTGCCAGCAGTTACTCGACTTCGGTGAACACTGAAGCTTTCTTT
CASSYSTSVNTEAFF
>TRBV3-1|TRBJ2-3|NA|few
TGTGCCAGCAGCTCCGAATTTTTTTCGGGCCACACAGATACGCAGTATTTT
CASSSEFFSGHTDTQYF
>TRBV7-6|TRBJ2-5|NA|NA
TGTGCCAGCAGCCGAGTGATAGGGAGGGAGACCCAGTACTTC
CASSRVIGRETQYF
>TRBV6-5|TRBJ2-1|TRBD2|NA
TGTGCCAGCAGGCCCCTTGCTAGCGGAGCTTACAATGAGCAGTTCTTC
CASRPLASGAYNEQFF
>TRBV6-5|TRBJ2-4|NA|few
TGTGCCAGCAGTGACGACACCATAGCCAAAAACATTCAGTACTTC
CASSDDTIAKNIQYF
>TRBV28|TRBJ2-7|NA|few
TGTGCCAGCAGTTTAGCTACAGATTCCTACGAGCAGTACTTC
CASSLATDSYEQYF
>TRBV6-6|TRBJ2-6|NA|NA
TGTGCCAGCAGACCGGGACGTTCCAACTCTGGGGCCAACGTCCTGACTTTC
CASRPGRSNSGANVLTF
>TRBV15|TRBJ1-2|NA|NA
TGTGCCACCAGCAGAGATCGGGAGGACGGCTACACCTTC
CATSRDREDGYTF
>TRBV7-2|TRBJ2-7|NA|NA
TGTGCCAGCAGCCGCACGGCAATGTTGGCAGCGCCAACCTACGAGCAGTACTTC
CASSRTAMLAAPTYEQYF